This paragraph covers one T cell receptor beta chain sequence. Antigen: not known. Cycle 7 day 1, cycle 4 day 1, and baseline were the timepoints at which blood was sampled. The germline V gene has CDR1 SEHNR and CDR2 FQNEAQ (reference sequence). V trimming: 2 bases; J trimming: 5 bases; junction bases outside the gene matches: 4. The CDR3 length is 17 residues. The sample originates from a study of OX40 agonist ivuxolimab in advanced cancers. About the study: Each dose-escalation patient presented with hepatocellular carcinoma, melanoma, renal cell or head and neck cancer.

Using immunoSEQ multiplex PCR, the repertoire was profiled, and TCRdb retains in-frame clones only, with some absent. The sample includes about 50,000 clones, 82% of them seen just once. Study-wide findings and caveats: Expanded clones were, on average, more numerous among CD8+ T cells than CD4+.

V gene TRBV7-9 combines with J gene TRBJ2-2, with TRBD2 matching over 14 bases. The clonotype was recovered from an adult with an advanced solid tumor such as melanoma, head and neck, liver or kidney cancer. Source: CD4+ or CD8+ T cells sorted from blood, taken in a trial of the OX40 agonist ivuxolimab. CDR3 loop: CASSLRLAGGMTGELFF. CDR3 nucleotides: TGTGCCAGCAGCTTAAGACTAGCGGGAGGGATGACCGGGGAGCTGTTTTTT.